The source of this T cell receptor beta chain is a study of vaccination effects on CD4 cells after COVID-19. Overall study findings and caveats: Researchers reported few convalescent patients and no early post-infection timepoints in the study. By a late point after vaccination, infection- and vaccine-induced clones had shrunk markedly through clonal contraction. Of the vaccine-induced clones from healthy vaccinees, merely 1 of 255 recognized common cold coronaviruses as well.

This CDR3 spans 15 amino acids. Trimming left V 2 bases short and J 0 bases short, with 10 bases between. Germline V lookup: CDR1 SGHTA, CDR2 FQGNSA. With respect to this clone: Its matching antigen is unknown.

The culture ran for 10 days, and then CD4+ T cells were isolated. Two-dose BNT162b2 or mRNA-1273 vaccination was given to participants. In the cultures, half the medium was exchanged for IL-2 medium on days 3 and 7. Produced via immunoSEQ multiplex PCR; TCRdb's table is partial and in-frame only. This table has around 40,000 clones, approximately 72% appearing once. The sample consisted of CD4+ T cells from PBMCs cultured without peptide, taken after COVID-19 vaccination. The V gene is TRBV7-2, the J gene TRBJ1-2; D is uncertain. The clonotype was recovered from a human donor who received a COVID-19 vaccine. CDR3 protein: CASSLTGPANYGYTF. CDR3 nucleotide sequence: TGTGCCAGCAGCTTAACGGGCCCTGCTAACTATGGCTACACCTTC. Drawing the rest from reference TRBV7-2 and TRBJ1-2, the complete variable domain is GAGVSQSPSNKVTEKGKDVELRCDPISGHTALYWYRQSLGQGLEFLIYFQGNSAPDKSGLPSDRFSAERTGGSVSTLTIQRTQQEDSAVYLCASSLTGPANYGYTFGSGTRLTVV.